This record concerns one TCR beta chain sequence. This sample is drawn from a study of blood T cell repertoires in COVID-19. Study-wide context: Specimens from acute and convalescent COVID-19 originated in the United States, Italy and Spain. T cells, B-cell-depleted T cells, or PBMCs provided the cDNA or gDNA that served as material.

In the original analysis: Quantification of nucleated cells was approximated via reference gene primer amplification. Produced via immunoSEQ multiplex PCR; TCRdb's table is partial and in-frame only. The V and J calls and clone size are taken from that table; D and trimming were inferred from the DNA. The top ten clones hold roughly 1.4% of a sample with 410,000 or so clones, 75% to 90% of them seen once. This CDR3 spans 14 amino acids. Germline assignment: CDR1 KGHSY and CDR2 FQNENV. V lost 2 bases and J lost 2, with 7 bases in between. The TCR originated in a woman aged 25 to 39 with active or convalescent COVID-19. The V gene is TRBV16, the J gene TRBJ1-5; D gene ambiguous. Sequenced input: peripheral blood. CDR3 protein: CASSQQYGNQPQHF. CDR3 bases: TGTGCCAGCAGCCAACAGTATGGCAATCAGCCCCAGCATTTT.